Presented here are 12 T cell receptor beta chains from one specimen sequenced in a study of blood T cell repertoires in COVID-19. The method was immunoSEQ multiplex PCR; TCRdb's version includes in-frame clones alone and lacks a portion of them. This repertoire shows about 320,000 clones, 85% to 95% found once; its top ten account for 3.9%. The source material was PBMCs or T cells enriched from blood (not recorded which). These receptors were obtained from a woman between 25 and 40 years old who had been exposed to COVID-19.

This chain connects TRBV18 to TRBJ2-7; 8 bases map to TRBD1. Germline trimming cut 6 bases from V and 6 bases from J; bases unmatched to any gene: 4. Germline values: CDR1 KGHSH, CDR2 LQKENI. This CDR3 has 12 amino acids. The CDR3 sequence is CASSPTGGEQYF. CDR3 coding DNA: TGTGCCAGCTCTCCAACAGGGGGCGAGCAGTACTTC.

This sequence joins TRBV5-8 and TRBJ1-6; D unresolved. CDR1 SGHTS and CDR2 YDEGEE come from the germline V gene. This CDR3 spans 14 amino acids. Between the trimmed V and J ends, which lost 4 bases and 8 bases, there was a span of 13 bases. CDR3 protein: CASSQYRGYSPLHF. The CDR3 DNA is TGTGCCAGCAGCCAGTACCGAGGTTATTCACCCCTCCACTTT. The full variable domain, its missing parts supplied by reference TRBV5-8 and TRBJ1-6, is EAGVTQSPTHLIKTRGQQATLRCSPISGHTSVYWYQQALGLGLQFLLWYDEGEERNRGNFPPRFSGRQFPNYSSELNVNALELEDSALYLCASSQYRGYSPLHFGNGTRLTVT.

This clone was counted only a few times. The rearrangement joins TRBV4-3 to TRBJ2-7; the match to TRBD1 covers 9 bases. The CDR3 is 15 residues long. Unmatched junction bases numbered 4, after V lost 4 bases and J lost 0 bases. Looked up from germline, CDR1 is LGHNA and CDR2 is YSLEER. Here the CDR3 reads CASSPGTGSSYEQYF. CDR3 DNA sequence: TGCGCCAGCAGCCCCGGGACAGGGTCCTCCTACGAGCAGTACTTC.

V is TRBV6-5 and J is TRBJ2-1; tentatively, D is TRBD2 (6 bases). V was cut by 7 bases and J by 9 bases, with 13 bases left in between. The germline gives CDR1 MNHEY, CDR2 SVGAGI. The CDR3 spans 12 residues. CDR3 amino acids: CASTERRGEQFF. CDR3 nucleotide sequence: TGTGCCAGCACCGAACGGAGGGGTGAGCAGTTCTTC.

The chain recombines TRBV4-3 with TRBJ2-1; possibly TRBD2 for D (7 bases). The CDR3 has 19 amino acids. V was cut by 3 bases and J by 3 bases, with 24 bases left in between. The V gene's germline CDR1 is LGHNA and CDR2 YSLEER. CDR3 nucleotide sequence: TGCGCCAGCAGCCAGATGGGGGGGGGCTATAGCGGAGGCTACAATGAGCAGTTCTTC. This encodes CASSQMGGGYSGGYNEQFF.

The chain combines TRBV7-8 with TRBJ2-1, with 9 positions matching TRBD1. The length of the CDR3 is 15 residues. J lost 3 bases, V lost 4 bases, and 4 bases had no gene match. CDR1 and CDR2 (germline): SGHVS, FQNEAQ. CDR3 region: CASSWDRDHYNEQFF. CDR3 nucleotide sequence: TGTGCCAGCAGCTGGGACAGGGATCACTACAATGAGCAGTTCTTC. Full variable domain (remainder filled in from reference TRBV7-8 and TRBJ2-1): GAGVSQSPRYKVAKRGQDVALRCDPISGHVSLFWYQQALGQGPEFLTYFQNEAQLDKSGLPSDRFFAERPEGSVSTLKIQRTQQEDSAVYLCASSWDRDHYNEQFFGPGTRLTVL.

Written as DNA, the CDR3 is TGTGCCAGCAGCTTGAGAGGGGGGGCCCTCGGGGAGCTGTTTTTT. Protein: CASSLRGGALGELFF. This sequence joins TRBV5-6 and TRBJ2-2; D is possibly TRBD2 (7 bases). Germline CDR1 SGHDT, CDR2 YYEEEE. The CDR3 has 15 residues. V was clipped by 1 base and J by 7 bases, with 14 bases between them.

This chain connects TRBV9 to TRBJ1-2, with 7 bases identical to TRBD1. Germline V CDR1 and CDR2: SGDLS, YYNGEE. Trimming at V came to 3 bases and at J to 2 bases, leaving 4 bases not matched to a gene. CDR3 length: 14 residues. This CDR3 reads CASSARTGNYGYTF. Written as DNA, the CDR3 is TGTGCCAGCAGCGCCCGGACAGGAAACTATGGCTACACCTTC.

This chain uses TRBV19 with TRBJ2-1; 7 bases align to TRBD1. The germline gives CDR1 LNHDA, CDR2 SQIVND (reference sequence). This CDR3 is built from 12 residues. The trim removed 5 bases at V and 12 bases at J, leaving 7 bases unmatched. CDR3 DNA: TGTGCCAGTAGTCCCACAGGGGTCCGGCAGTTCTTC. Its protein is CASSPTGVRQFF.

This chain joins TRBV7-8 and TRBJ2-3, with D unresolved. The germline V and J ends were trimmed by 8 bases and 2 bases, with 23 bases remaining between them. This CDR3 comprises 17 residues. Germline V gene lookup returns CDR1 SGHVS and CDR2 FQNEAQ. The CDR3 coding sequence is TGTGCCAGCTGGCCTCGAACCGGGTCCCCTAACACAGATACGCAGTATTTT. Its protein is CASWPRTGSPNTDTQYF. Filled out from reference TRBV7-8 and TRBJ2-3, the complete variable domain reads GAGVSQSPRYKVAKRGQDVALRCDPISGHVSLFWYQQALGQGPEFLTYFQNEAQLDKSGLPSDRFFAERPEGSVSTLKIQRTQQEDSAVYLCASWPRTGSPNTDTQYFGPGTRLTVL.

The rearrangement uses TRBV11-1 and TRBJ1-1, with D perhaps TRBD1 (5 bases). The CDR3 sequence is 14 residues long. V gave up 4 bases and J gave up 1 base, with 10 bases separating them. Looked up from germline, CDR1 is SGHAT and CDR2 is FQDESV (reference sequence). CDR3 protein: CASSYGAQNTEAFF. The DNA of the CDR3 is TGTGCCAGCAGCTATGGGGCCCAGAACACTGAAGCTTTCTTT.

The rearrangement uses TRBV7-6 and TRBJ1-1; TRBD1 might be the D (5 bases). Per the germline V gene, CDR1 is SGHVS and CDR2 is FNYEAQ. Trimming took 5 bases from V and 0 from J, leaving 19 bases between them. CDR3 length equals 17 residues. The DNA of the CDR3 is TGTGCCAGCAGCCATTTCCAGGGCGGCGGGATGAACACTGAAGCTTTCTTT. The encoded protein is CASSHFQGGGMNTEAFF.